The 19 T cell receptor beta chains presented below share a single source sample, sequenced in a study of beta chain features in type 1 diabetes. Their antigens are not known. The sequenced template was cDNA made from the entire isolated RNA. Sequencing used immunoSEQ multiplex PCR; TCRdb keeps in-frame clones, though not all of them. The sample records some 240,000 clones, around 15% being singletons. Notes on the study in general: TCRB CDR3 length was moderately but significantly reduced in all four CD4+ subsets of Type 1 diabetes patients.

The sample taken for sequencing was naive CD4+ T cells from blood. The source is a man aged 25-45 years with type 1 diabetes.

The chain recombines TRBV30 with TRBJ1-2, with D uncertain. Germline V gives CDR1 GTSNPN, CDR2 SVGIG (reference sequence). The CDR3 covers 13 residues. Trimming removed 4 bases from V and 7 bases from J, with 16 bases in between. The CDR3 bases are TGTGCCTGGACTCCACAGCCCATGGCTGGCTACACCTTC. Its protein product is CAWTPQPMAGYTF.

The table lists this clone with a few counts. The sample contains more than one DNA sequence encoding this CDR3. V and J are TRBV29-1 and TRBJ1-3, with D perhaps matching TRBD1 (5 bases). Germline V gene lookup returns CDR1 SQVTM and CDR2 ANQGSEA. This CDR3 has 13 residues. With 2 bases removed from V and 1 base from J, the gap between germline ends came to 6 bases. The CDR3 sequence is CSVERGSGNTIYF. CDR3 DNA: TGCAGCGTTGAAAGGGGTTCTGGAAACACCATATATTTT.

The rearrangement joins TRBV20-1 to TRBJ2-3; D call uncertain. The CDR3 consists of 11 residues. V lost 3 bases and J lost 2, with 3 bases in between. The germline V gene has CDR1 DFQATT and CDR2 SNEGSKA (reference sequence). CDR3 residues: CSASLTDTQYF. In DNA, the CDR3 is TGCAGTGCTAGCCTCACAGATACGCAGTATTTT.

This clone was observed a handful of times. The chain is built from TRBV28 and TRBJ1-4; D call uncertain. Per germline, CDR1 MDHEN and CDR2 SYDVKM. V shed 5 bases and J shed 5 bases, with 6 bases lying between them. The length of the CDR3 is 12 residues. The DNA for the CDR3 is TGTGCCAGCAGTGCCCAAAATGAAAAACTGTTTTTT. Its translation is CASSAQNEKLFF.

This clone was found a few times. This chain joins TRBV10-3 and TRBJ1-3, with D possibly matching TRBD1 (5 bases). Germline V CDR1 and CDR2: ENHRY, SYGVKD. The germline V and J ends were trimmed by 3 bases and 3 bases, with 15 bases remaining between them. The CDR3 length is 16 residues. CDR3 bases: TGTGCCATCAGTGAAAGGGACCCCTCCGGTGGAAACACCATATATTTT. Its protein product is CAISERDPSGGNTIYF.

The chain couples TRBV18 to TRBJ2-7; 7 bases align to TRBD1. The V gene end was trimmed by 2 bases and the J gene end by 0 bases; junction bases not matched to a gene: 4. CDR1 and CDR2 (germline): KGHSH, LQKENI. The CDR3 sequence is 15 residues long. The CDR3 DNA sequence: TGTGCCAGCTCACCAAACCGGGACAGCTCCTACGAGCAGTACTTC. It encodes CASSPNRDSSYEQYF.

The chain employs TRBV2 and TRBJ1-5, with a weak D call TRBD1 (5 bases). CDR1 is SNHLY and CDR2 is FYNNEI in the germline V gene. The V and J ends lost 7 bases and 4 bases respectively, with 8 bases between them. CDR3 length equals 12 residues. The CDR3: CASKTANQPQHF. CDR3 DNA sequence: TGTGCCAGCAAGACAGCTAATCAGCCCCAGCATTTT.

The chain has TRBV5-1 and TRBJ2-5; D call uncertain. Germline V gene lookup returns CDR1 SGHRS and CDR2 YFSETQ. The CDR3 covers 12 residues. V was pared by 4 bases and J by 2 bases, with 6 bases between. CDR3 amino acids: CASSMDQETQYF. In DNA, the CDR3 is TGCGCCAGCAGCATGGATCAAGAGACCCAGTACTTC.

The rearrangement links TRBV4-1 to TRBJ2-3, with TRBD2 matching 14 bases. Germline values: CDR1 MGHRA, CDR2 YSYEKL. J lost 2 bases, V lost 4 bases, and 5 bases had no gene match. The CDR3 runs 17 residues. This CDR3 reads CASSPGLAGVLTDTQYF. CDR3 nucleotides: TGCGCCAGCAGCCCGGGACTAGCGGGAGTCCTCACAGATACGCAGTATTTT.

This clone was observed a handful of times. The J gene is TRBJ2-7, the V gene TRBV2; D is possibly TRBD1 (6 bases). Germline V lookup: CDR1 SNHLY, CDR2 FYNNEI. The CDR3 extends over 15 amino acids. V was shortened by 2 bases and J by 0 bases, with 11 bases between the two germline ends. The chain's CDR3 is CASSENRDLSYEQYF. The CDR3 DNA follows: TGTGCCAGCAGTGAAAACAGGGACCTCTCCTACGAGCAGTACTTC.

This clone was found a few times. Other nucleotide sequences from this sample produce the same CDR3. The chain has TRBV7-2 and TRBJ2-5, with a weak D call TRBD1 (6 bases). Per germline, CDR1 SGHTA and CDR2 FQGNSA. V lost 1 base to trimming and J lost 4 bases, with 7 bases between them. The CDR3 totals 13 residues. This chain's CDR3 is CASSLVGGETQYF. The CDR3 DNA reads as TGTGCCAGCAGCTTAGTAGGGGGAGAGACCCAGTACTTC.

This clone occurred a few times. The gene calls are TRBV28 and TRBJ2-1; TRBD2 might be the D (5 bases). Germline-derived CDR1 and CDR2 are MDHEN and SYDVKM. The CDR3 covers 15 residues. Trimming pared 1 base from V and 8 bases from J, leaving 15 bases between. The CDR3 loop reads CASSLSYPGMDEQFF. The CDR3 DNA is TGTGCCAGCAGTTTATCTTATCCGGGAATGGATGAGCAGTTCTTC.

This clone appeared a few times. The V call is TRBV10-3, the J call TRBJ1-2, with D possibly matching TRBD1 (5 bases). Trimming took off 1 base at V and 0 bases at J, with 15 bases between the two ends. The CDR3 has 17 amino acids. Germline CDR1 and CDR2: ENHRY and SYGVKD. In nucleotides, the CDR3 is TGTGCCATCAGTGAGTTCTCCGCTAGACAGACTAACTATGGCTACACCTTC. This translates into CAISEFSARQTNYGYTF.

A few counts support this clone. V usage is TRBV9 and J usage is TRBJ2-7; 12 nucleotides match TRBD2. This CDR3 has 17 residues. With V trimmed by 0 bases and J by 5 bases, 9 bases remained unmatched. Germline values: CDR1 SGDLS, CDR2 YYNGEE. This CDR3 reads CASSVESLAGGRNEQYF. The CDR3 DNA reads as TGTGCCAGCAGCGTAGAAAGTCTAGCGGGAGGGCGGAACGAGCAGTACTTC.

Only a few counts were recorded for this clone. V gene TRBV7-2 combines with J gene TRBJ1-1; tentative D call: TRBD1 (5 bases). Trimming took off 4 bases at V and 5 bases at J, with 11 bases between the two ends. The CDR3 spans 13 residues. Germline CDR1 and CDR2: SGHTA and FQGNSA. The CDR3 region has the DNA TGTGCCAGCAGCTCCACAGGTCGGACTGAAGCTTTCTTT. It yields the protein CASSSTGRTEAFF.

The chain couples TRBV6-5 to TRBJ2-1; maybe TRBD2 (5 bases). Germline CDR1 reads MNHEY; CDR2 reads SVGAGI. CDR3 length: 15 residues. The ends were cut back, 6 bases at V and 8 bases at J, with 20 bases in the middle. This chain's CDR3 is CASRLHSPSGDEQFF. The CDR3 coding sequence is TGTGCCAGCAGACTACACAGCCCCTCCGGGGATGAGCAGTTCTTC.

This clone has just a few counts. This chain uses TRBV7-2 with TRBJ2-5; 9 bases fit TRBD2. The germline gives CDR1 SGHTA, CDR2 FQGNSA. The CDR3 runs 15 residues. Losses at the gene ends were 5 bases for V and 5 bases for J; bases not matched to a gene: 9. The CDR3 region is CASSVPSGTGETQYF. The CDR3 nucleotides read TGTGCCAGCAGCGTCCCTAGCGGGACGGGGGAGACCCAGTACTTC.

The rearrangement uses TRBV29-1 and TRBJ2-3, with 12 bases matching TRBD2. Germline V gene sequence: CDR1 SQVTM, CDR2 ANQGSEA. The V and J ends lost 6 bases and 6 bases, in that order; junction bases with no gene match: 4. The length of the CDR3 is 13 residues. CDR3 region: CSVRGLAGDTQYF. CDR3 sequence (DNA): TGCAGCGTCCGAGGACTAGCGGGGGATACGCAGTATTTT.

The CDR3 loop is CASSSSSRGLAASDTQYF. DNA for the CDR3: TGCGCCAGCAGCTCCAGCTCAAGGGGACTAGCGGCTTCAGATACGCAGTATTTT. This rearrangement joins TRBV5-1 to TRBJ2-3, with 11 bases aligning to TRBD2. The length of the CDR3 is 18 residues. V was clipped by 3 bases and J by 4 bases; unmatched bases: 13. In germline, CDR1 is SGHRS, CDR2 YFSETQ.